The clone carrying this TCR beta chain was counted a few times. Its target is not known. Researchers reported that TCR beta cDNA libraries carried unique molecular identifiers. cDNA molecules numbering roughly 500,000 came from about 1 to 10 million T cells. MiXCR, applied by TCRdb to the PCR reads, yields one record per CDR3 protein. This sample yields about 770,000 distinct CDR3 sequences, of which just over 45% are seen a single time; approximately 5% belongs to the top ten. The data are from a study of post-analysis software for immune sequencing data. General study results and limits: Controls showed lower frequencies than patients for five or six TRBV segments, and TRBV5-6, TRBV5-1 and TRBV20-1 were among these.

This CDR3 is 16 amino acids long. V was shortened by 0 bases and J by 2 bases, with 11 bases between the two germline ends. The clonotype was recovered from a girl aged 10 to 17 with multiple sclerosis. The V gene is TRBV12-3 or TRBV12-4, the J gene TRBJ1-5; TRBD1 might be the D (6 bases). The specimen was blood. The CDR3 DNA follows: TGTGCCAGCAGTTTAGCCAGGGGCGTGGGCAATCAGCCCCAGCATTTT. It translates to CASSLARGVGNQPQHF.